This T cell receptor beta chain originates from a study of blood T cell repertoires in COVID-19. The overall study: Material from acute and convalescent COVID-19 was sourced from the United States, Italy and Spain.

In the study's own analysis: Estimation of nucleated cell counts relied on the amplification of reference gene primers. Produced via immunoSEQ multiplex PCR; TCRdb's table is partial and in-frame only. Clone size and V and J calls were adopted from that table, with D and trimming inferred from the DNA. Among about 120,000 clones listed, roughly 87% were seen once. The trim removed 0 bases at V and 2 bases at J, leaving 3 bases unmatched. The germline CDR1 and CDR2 sequences are LNHDA and SQIVND (reference sequence). This CDR3 is built from 15 residues. The specimen was peripheral blood. The V gene is TRBV19, the J gene TRBJ1-2, with TRBD1 matching over 7 bases. This clonotype originated in a man older than 75 with acute or convalescent COVID-19. CDR3 in DNA: TGTGCCAGTAGTATAGAGGGACAGAGAAACTATGGCTACACCTTC. Translated: CASSIEGQRNYGYTF.